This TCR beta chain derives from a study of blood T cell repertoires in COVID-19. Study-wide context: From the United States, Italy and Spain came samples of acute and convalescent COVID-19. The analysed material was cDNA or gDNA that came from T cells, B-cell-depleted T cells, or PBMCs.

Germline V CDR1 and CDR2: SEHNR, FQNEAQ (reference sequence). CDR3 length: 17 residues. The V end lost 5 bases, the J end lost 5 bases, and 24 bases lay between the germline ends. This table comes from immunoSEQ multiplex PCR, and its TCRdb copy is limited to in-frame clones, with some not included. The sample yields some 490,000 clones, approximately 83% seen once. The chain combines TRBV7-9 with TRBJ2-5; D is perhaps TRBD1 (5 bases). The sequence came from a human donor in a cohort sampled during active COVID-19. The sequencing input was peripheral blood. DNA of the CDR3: TGTGCCAGCAGCGCTGGGGAACTCGGACGGTCAGGGGAGACCCAGTACTTC. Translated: CASSAGELGRSGETQYF.